This TCR beta chain originates from a study of cytomegalovirus exposure and HLA in healthy donors. On this clone itself: Its cognate antigen is unknown.

The CDR3 covers 14 residues. The germline CDR1 and CDR2 sequences are MNHEY and SVGAGI. Trimming left V 10 bases short and J 0 bases short, with 16 bases between. Findings and limits, study-wide: Indistinguishability led to the exclusion of some V segments, TRBV6-2 and TRBV6-3 included. A missense variant in DCLRE1C was later tied to TCR beta V- and J-gene trimming. Several of the most significant clusters appeared linked to common viral pathogens, based on a later analysis. Later analysis placed DRB1 highest and HLA-C lowest in TCR association rates, which differed by HLA locus.

The PCR used 60 Vbeta and 13 Jbeta primers. Clones were sequenced by immunoSEQ multiplex PCR, and TCRdb holds only the in-frame ones, with some missing. The table has 120,000 or so clones, 81% seen once. This chain uses TRBV6-5 with TRBJ2-7; D possibly corresponds to TRBD1 (5 bases). Source material: PBMCs. This sequence was found in a man aged 18 to 30 in good health and CMV-seropositive. The CDR3 DNA sequence: TGTGCCACAACTCAGGGCCCGAGCTCCTACGAGCAGTACTTC. The encoded protein is CATTQGPSSYEQYF.